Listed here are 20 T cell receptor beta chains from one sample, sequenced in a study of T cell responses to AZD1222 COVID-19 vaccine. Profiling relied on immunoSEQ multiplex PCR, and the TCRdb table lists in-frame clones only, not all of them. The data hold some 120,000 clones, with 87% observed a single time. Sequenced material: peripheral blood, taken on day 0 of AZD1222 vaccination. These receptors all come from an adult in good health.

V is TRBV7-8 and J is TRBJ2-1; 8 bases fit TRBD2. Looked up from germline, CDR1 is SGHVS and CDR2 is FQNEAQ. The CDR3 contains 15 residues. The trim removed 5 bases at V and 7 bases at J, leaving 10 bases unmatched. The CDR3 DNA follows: TGTGCCAGCAGCCGAGCCCGGGGGGGCCGGAATGAGCAGTTCTTC. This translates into CASSRARGGRNEQFF.

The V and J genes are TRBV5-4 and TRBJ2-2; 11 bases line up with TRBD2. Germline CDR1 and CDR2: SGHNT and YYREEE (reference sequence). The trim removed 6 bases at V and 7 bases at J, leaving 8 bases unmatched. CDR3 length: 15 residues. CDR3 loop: CASTISGRANGELFF. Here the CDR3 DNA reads TGTGCCAGCACCATTAGCGGGAGGGCCAACGGGGAGCTGTTTTTT.

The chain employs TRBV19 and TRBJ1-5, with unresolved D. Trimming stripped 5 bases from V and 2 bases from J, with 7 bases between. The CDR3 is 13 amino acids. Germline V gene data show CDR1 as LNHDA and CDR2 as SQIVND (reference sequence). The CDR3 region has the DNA TGTGCCAGTAGTGCCAAGCGCAATCAGCCCCAGCATTTT. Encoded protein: CASSAKRNQPQHF. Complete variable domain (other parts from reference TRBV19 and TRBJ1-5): DGGITQSPKYLFRKEGQNVTLSCEQNLNHDAMYWYRQDPGQGLRLIYYSQIVNDFQKGDIAEGYSVSREKKESFPLTVTSAQKNPTAFYLCASSAKRNQPQHFGDGTRLSIL.

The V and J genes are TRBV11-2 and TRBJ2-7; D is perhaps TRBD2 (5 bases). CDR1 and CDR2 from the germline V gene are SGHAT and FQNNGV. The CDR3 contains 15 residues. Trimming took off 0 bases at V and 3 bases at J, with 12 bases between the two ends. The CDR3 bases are TGTGCCAGCAGCTTAGAAGGAGGTGCCCGCTACGAGCAGTACTTC. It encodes CASSLEGGARYEQYF.

In DNA, the CDR3 is TGTGCCAGCAGTTCTCCTAGCGGAAGCTCCTACAATGAGCAGTTCTTC. Translation gives CASSSPSGSSYNEQFF. The chain combines TRBV6-2 or TRBV6-3 with TRBJ2-1; 7 bases map to TRBD2. The CDR3 totals 16 residues. J gave up 0 bases and V 4 bases, and 6 bases lay outside the gene matches. Germline V lookup: CDR1 MNHEY, CDR2 SVGEGT.

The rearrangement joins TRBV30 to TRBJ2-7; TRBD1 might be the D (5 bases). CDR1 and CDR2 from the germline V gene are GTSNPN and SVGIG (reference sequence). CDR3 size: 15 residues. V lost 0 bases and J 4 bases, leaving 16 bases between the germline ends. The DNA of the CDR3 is TGTGCCTGGAGTGTGGGCAGGGCGCTGGGTTACGAGCAGTACTTC. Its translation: CAWSVGRALGYEQYF.

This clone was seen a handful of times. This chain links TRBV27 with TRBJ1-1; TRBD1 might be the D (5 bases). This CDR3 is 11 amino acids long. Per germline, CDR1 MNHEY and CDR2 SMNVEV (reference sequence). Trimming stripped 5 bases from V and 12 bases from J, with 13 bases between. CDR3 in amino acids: CASSRGLRSFF. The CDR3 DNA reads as TGTGCCAGCAGTCGGGGCCTCCGCTCTTTCTTT.

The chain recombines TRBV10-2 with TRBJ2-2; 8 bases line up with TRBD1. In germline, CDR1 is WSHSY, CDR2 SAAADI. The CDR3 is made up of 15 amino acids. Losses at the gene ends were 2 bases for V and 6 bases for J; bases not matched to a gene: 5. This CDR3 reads CASSEQGAASGELFF. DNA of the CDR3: TGCGCCAGCAGTGAGCAGGGGGCGGCCTCCGGGGAGCTGTTTTTT.

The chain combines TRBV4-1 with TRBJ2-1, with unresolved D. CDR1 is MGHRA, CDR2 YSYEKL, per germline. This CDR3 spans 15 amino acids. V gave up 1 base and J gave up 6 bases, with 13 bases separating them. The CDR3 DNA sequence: TGCGCCAGCAGCCAAGTCCCCCACGCCGCCAATGAGCAGTTCTTC. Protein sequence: CASSQVPHAANEQFF.

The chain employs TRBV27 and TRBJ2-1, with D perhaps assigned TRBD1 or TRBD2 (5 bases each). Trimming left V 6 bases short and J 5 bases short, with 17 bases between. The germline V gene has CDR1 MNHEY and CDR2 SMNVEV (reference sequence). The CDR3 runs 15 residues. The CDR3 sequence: CASSTRRRTHNEQFF. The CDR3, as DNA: TGTGCCAGCAGCACGCGGAGGAGGACACACAATGAGCAGTTCTTC.

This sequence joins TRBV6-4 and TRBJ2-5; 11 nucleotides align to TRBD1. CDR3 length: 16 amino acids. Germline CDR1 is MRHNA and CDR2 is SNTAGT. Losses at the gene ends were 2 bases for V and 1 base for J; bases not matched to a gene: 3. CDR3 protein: CASSDGTGGTQETQYF. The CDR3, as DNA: TGTGCCAGCAGTGACGGGACAGGGGGGACCCAAGAGACCCAGTACTTC.

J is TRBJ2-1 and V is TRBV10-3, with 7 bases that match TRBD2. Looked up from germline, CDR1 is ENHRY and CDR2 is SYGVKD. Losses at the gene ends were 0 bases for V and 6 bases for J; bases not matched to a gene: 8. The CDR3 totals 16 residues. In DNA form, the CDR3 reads TGTGCCATCAGTGAGTCGACGGGCGGGAGAGTCAATGAGCAGTTCTTC. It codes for CAISESTGGRVNEQFF.

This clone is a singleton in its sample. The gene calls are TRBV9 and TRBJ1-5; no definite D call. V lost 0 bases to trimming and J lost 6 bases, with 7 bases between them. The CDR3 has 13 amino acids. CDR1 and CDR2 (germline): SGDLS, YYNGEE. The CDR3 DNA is TGTGCCAGCAGCGTAGGGTTAGGTCAGCCCCAGCATTTT. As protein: CASSVGLGQPQHF.

CDR3 loop: CASSPGIHGETQYF. CDR3 nucleotides: TGTGCCAGTAGTCCCGGGATCCATGGAGAGACCCAGTACTTC. The chain carries TRBV19 and TRBJ2-5, with D perhaps matching TRBD2 (5 bases). Germline CDR1 LNHDA, CDR2 SQIVND (reference sequence). The CDR3 totals 14 residues. Trimming took 5 bases from V and 4 from J, leaving 14 bases between them.

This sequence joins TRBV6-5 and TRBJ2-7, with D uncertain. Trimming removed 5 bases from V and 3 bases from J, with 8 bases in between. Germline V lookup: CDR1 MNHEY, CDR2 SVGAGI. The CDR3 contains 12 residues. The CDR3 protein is CASSNPGYEQYF. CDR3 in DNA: TGTGCCAGCAGTAACCCAGGCTACGAGCAGTACTTC.

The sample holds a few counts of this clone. DNA for the CDR3: TGTGCCAGCAGCGTAGGAGGACTAGCGGTTGCCTACGAGCAGTACTTC. Translation: CASSVGGLAVAYEQYF. V gene TRBV9 combines with J gene TRBJ2-7, with 10 bases lining up with TRBD2. V lost 0 bases, J lost 2 bases, and 5 bases stayed unmatched. Germline CDR1 is SGDLS and CDR2 is YYNGEE. This CDR3 has 16 residues.

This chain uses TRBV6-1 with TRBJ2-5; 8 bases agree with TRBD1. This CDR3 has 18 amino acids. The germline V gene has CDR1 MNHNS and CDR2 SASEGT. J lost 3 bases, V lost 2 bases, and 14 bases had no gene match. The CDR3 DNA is TGTGCCAGCAGTGAAACCCCTCCGAGACAGGGGCGAGAAGAGACCCAGTACTTC. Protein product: CASSETPPRQGREETQYF.

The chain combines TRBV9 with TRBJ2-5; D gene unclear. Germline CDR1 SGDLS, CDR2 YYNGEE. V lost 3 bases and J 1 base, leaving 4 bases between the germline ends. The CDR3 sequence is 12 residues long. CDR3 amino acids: CASSASQETQYF. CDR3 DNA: TGTGCCAGCAGCGCTTCCCAAGAGACCCAGTACTTC.

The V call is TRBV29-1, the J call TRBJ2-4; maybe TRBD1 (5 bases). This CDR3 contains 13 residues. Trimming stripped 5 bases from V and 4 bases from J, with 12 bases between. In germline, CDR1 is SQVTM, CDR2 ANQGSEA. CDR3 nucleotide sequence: TGCAGCGTTCCAGTAGGGGTTAAAAACATTCAGTACTTC. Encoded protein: CSVPVGVKNIQYF.

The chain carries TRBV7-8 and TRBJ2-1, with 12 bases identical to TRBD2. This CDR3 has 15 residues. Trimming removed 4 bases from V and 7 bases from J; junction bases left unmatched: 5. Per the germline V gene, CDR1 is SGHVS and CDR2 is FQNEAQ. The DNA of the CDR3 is TGTGCCAGCAGCTCCGGACTAGCGGGACCGAATGAGCAGTTCTTC. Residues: CASSSGLAGPNEQFF.